These 5 T cell receptor beta chains share one sample of origin, sequenced in a study of T cell clusters in autoimmune cytopenias. TRB amplification used around 270 ng of peripheral blood genomic DNA. TRB rearrangements were amplified by touch-down multiplex PCR with mixed TRB-A/B primers. One entry per CDR3 protein, without DNA, is what TCRdb gives after re-calling the multiplex PCR reads. Its clone listing holds more than 12,000 distinct CDR3 sequences. This sample was also put to use in a study of T cell repertoires in aging, cancer and after chemotherapy.

The sequenced sample was peripheral blood. The receptors stem from a human donor in good health.

The chain employs TRBV5-4 and TRBJ2-5; the TCRdb call, TRBD1, lacks DNA for checking. This CDR3 contains 15 residues. The germline V gene has CDR1 SGHNT and CDR2 YYREEE (reference sequence). CDR3 amino acids: CASSNRDRRQETQYF.

This chain connects TRBV18 to TRBJ2-2. CDR1 is KGHSH and CDR2 is LQKENI in the germline V gene. The CDR3 extends over 12 amino acids. The CDR3 is CASSPRNGELFF.

The chain recombines TRBV6-5 with TRBJ2-2. From germline, CDR1 is MNHEY and CDR2 SVGAGI. The CDR3 extends over 12 amino acids. The CDR3: CASSWMAGELFF.

CDR3 region: CASSPSLRQGGNTIYF. The rearrangement links TRBV7-6 to TRBJ1-3; TCRdb returns TRBD1, unconfirmable since there is no DNA. CDR1 and CDR2 (germline): SGHVS, FNYEAQ. The length of the CDR3 is 16 residues.

The gene calls are TRBV6-5 and TRBJ2-2; TCRdb returns TRBD1, unconfirmable since there is no DNA. CDR1 MNHEY and CDR2 SVGAGI come from the germline V gene. This CDR3 region has 17 residues. CDR3 region: CASSSLEAGRVTGELFF.